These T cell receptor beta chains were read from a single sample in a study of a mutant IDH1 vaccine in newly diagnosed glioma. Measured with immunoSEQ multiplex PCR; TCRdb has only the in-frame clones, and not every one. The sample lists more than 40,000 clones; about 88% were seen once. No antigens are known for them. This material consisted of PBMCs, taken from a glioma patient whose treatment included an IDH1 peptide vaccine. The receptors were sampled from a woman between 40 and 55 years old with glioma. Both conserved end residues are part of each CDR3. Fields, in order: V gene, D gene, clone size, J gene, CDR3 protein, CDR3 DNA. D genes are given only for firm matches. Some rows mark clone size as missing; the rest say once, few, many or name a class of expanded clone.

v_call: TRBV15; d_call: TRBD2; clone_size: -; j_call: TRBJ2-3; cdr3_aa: CATSRDLVGGAGDTQYF; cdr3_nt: TGTGCCACCAGCAGAGATCTTGTCGGGGGGGCAGGAGATACGCAGTATTTT
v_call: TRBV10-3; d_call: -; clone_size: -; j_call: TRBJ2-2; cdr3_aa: CAISDRERGELFF; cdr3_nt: TGTGCCATCAGTGATCGGGAGCGGGGGGAGCTGTTTTTT
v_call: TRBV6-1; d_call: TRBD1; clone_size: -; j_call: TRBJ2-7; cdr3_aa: CASSEWAGTGYEQYF; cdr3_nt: TGTGCCAGCAGTGAATGGGCCGGGACAGGGTACGAGCAGTACTTC
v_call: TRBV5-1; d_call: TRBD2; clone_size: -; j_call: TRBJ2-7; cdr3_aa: CASSSNSGRPYSYEQYF; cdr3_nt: TGCGCCAGCAGCTCTAATAGCGGGAGACCCTACTCCTACGAGCAGTACTTC
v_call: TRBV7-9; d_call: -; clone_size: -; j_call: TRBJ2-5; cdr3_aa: CASSLSLGRETQYF; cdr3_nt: TGTGCCAGCAGCTTAAGTTTGGGGAGGGAGACCCAGTACTTC
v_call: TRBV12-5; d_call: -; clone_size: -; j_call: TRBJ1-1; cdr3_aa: CASGTSRGDMNTEAFF; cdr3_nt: TGTGCTAGTGGTACATCCAGGGGCGATATGAACACTGAAGCTTTCTTT
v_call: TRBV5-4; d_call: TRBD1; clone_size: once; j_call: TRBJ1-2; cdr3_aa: CASSSRQGALSYGYTF; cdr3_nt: TGTGCCAGCAGCTCCAGACAGGGGGCGCTTAGCTATGGCTACACCTTC
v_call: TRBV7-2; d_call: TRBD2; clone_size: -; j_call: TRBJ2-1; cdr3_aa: CASSSLAGNYNEQFF; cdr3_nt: TGTGCCAGCAGCTCACTAGCGGGGAACTACAATGAGCAGTTCTTC
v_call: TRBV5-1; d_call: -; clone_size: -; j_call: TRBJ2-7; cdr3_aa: CASSLGSNYEQYF; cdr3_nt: TGCGCCAGCAGCTTGGGTTCCAACTACGAGCAGTACTTC
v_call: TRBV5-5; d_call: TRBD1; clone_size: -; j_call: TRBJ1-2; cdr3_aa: CASSGGQGRNGYTF; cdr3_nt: TGTGCCAGCAGCGGGGGACAGGGGAGGAATGGCTACACCTTC
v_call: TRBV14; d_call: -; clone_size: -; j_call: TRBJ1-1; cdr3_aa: CASSQGATEAFF; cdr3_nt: TGTGCCAGCAGCCAGGGGGCCACTGAAGCTTTCTTT
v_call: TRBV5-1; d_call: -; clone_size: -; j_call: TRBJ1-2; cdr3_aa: CASSLGSQGISGYTF; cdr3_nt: TGCGCCAGCAGCTTGGGATCACAGGGTATCTCTGGCTACACCTTC
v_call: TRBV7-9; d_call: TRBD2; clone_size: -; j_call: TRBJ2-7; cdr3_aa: CASSRGASGSSYEQYF; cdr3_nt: TGTGCCAGCAGCCGGGGAGCTAGCGGGAGCTCCTACGAGCAGTACTTC
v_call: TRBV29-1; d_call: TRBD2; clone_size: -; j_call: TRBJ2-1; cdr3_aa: CSVAPWLAGGEHEQFF; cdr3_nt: TGCAGCGTCGCTCCTTGGCTAGCGGGGGGGGAGCATGAGCAGTTCTTC
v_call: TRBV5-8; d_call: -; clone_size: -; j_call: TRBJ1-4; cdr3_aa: CASSWGRRKRGATNEKLFF; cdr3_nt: TGTGCCAGCAGCTGGGGCCGGCGGAAAAGAGGTGCAACTAATGAAAAACTGTTTTTT
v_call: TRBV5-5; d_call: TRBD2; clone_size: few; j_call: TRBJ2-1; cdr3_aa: CASSLGSGIPYEQFF; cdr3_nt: TGTGCCAGCAGCTTGGGGAGCGGGATACCGTATGAGCAGTTCTTC
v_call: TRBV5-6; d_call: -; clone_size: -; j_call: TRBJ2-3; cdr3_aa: CASSFYGADTQYF; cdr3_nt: TGTGCCAGCAGCTTTTACGGGGCCGATACGCAGTATTTT
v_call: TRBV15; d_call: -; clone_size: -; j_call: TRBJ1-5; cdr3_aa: CATSAGGGGNQPQHF; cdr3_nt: TGTGCCACCAGCGCTGGGGGCGGCGGCAATCAGCCCCAGCATTTT
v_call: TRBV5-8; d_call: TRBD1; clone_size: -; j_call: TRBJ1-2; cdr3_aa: CASSETPGTGYGYTF; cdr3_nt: TGTGCCAGCAGCGAGACTCCCGGGACAGGGTATGGCTACACCTTC
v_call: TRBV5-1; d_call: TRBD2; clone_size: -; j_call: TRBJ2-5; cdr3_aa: CASSLGGLADQETQYF; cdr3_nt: TGCGCCAGCAGCTTGGGGGGACTAGCGGACCAAGAGACCCAGTACTTC
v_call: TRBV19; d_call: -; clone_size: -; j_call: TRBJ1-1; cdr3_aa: CASTPWSQEGTEAFF; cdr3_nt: TGTGCCAGTACCCCATGGTCCCAGGAGGGCACTGAAGCTTTCTTT
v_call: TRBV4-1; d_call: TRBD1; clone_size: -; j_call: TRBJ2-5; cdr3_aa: CASSQDPPGQGNQETQYF; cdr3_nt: TGCGCCAGCAGCCAAGATCCCCCGGGACAGGGGAACCAAGAGACCCAGTACTTC
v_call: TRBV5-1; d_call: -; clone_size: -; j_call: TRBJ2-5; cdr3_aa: CASSLTGRETQYF; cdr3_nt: TGCGCCAGCAGCTTGACGGGCCGAGAGACCCAGTACTTC
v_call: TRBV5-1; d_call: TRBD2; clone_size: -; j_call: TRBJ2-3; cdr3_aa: CASSLAELTDAQYF; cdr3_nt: TGCGCCAGCAGCCTAGCGGAACTTACCGATGCGCAGTATTTT
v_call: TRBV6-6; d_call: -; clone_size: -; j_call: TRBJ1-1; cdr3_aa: CASRGGGYVNTEAFF; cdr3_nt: TGTGCCAGCAGAGGAGGGGGTTACGTTAACACTGAAGCTTTCTTT
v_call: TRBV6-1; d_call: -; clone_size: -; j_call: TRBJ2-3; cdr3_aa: CASSGEQVSTDTQYF; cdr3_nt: TGTGCCAGCAGTGGGGAACAGGTCAGCACAGATACGCAGTATTTT
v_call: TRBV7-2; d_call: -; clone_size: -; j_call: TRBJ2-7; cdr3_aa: CASSLGGGLPNEQYF; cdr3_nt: TGTGCCAGCAGCTTAGGGGGGGGGCTCCCCAACGAGCAGTACTTC
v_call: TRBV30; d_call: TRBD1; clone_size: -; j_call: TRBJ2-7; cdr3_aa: CAWSVIQGAAEQYF; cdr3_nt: TGTGCCTGGAGTGTAATACAGGGGGCGGCCGAGCAGTACTTC
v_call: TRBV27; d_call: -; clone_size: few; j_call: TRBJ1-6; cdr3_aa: CASRWGAVNNSPLHF; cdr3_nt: TGTGCCAGCAGGTGGGGGGCAGTGAATAATTCACCCCTCCACTTT
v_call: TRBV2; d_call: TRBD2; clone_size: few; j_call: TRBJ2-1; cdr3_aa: CASSNRRSGRADNEQFF; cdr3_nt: TGTGCCAGCAGTAACCGACGAAGCGGGAGAGCGGACAATGAGCAGTTCTTC
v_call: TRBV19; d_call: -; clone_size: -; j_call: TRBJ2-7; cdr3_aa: CASSIVGTSYEQYF; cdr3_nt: TGTGCCAGTAGTATAGTTGGCACTTCCTACGAGCAGTACTTC
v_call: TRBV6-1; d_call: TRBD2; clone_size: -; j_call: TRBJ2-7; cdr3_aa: CASSEWGGGSYEQYF; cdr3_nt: TGTGCCAGCAGTGAATGGGGCGGGGGCTCCTACGAGCAGTACTTC
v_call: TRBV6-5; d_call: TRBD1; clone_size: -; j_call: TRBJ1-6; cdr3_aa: CASSLRPGQGSPLHF; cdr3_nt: TGTGCCAGCAGTTTACGTCCGGGACAGGGGTCACCCCTCCACTTT
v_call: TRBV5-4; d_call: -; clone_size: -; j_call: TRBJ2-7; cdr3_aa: CASSPQGGLYEQYF; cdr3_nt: TGTGCCAGCAGCCCCCAGGGTGGGCTCTACGAGCAGTACTTC
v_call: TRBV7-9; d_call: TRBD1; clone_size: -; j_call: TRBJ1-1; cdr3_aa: CASSRTGMNTEAFF; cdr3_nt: TGTGCCAGCAGCCGGACAGGGATGAACACTGAAGCTTTCTTT
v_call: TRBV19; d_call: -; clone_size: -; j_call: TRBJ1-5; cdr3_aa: CASSTPRQASFEQPQHF; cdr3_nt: TGTGCCAGTAGTACCCCCCGACAGGCTTCATTTGAGCAGCCCCAGCATTTT
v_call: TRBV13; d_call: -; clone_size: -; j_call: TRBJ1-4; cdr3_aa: CASSSQGPPNEKLFF; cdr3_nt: TGTGCCAGCAGCTCGCAGGGGCCGCCTAATGAAAAACTGTTTTTT
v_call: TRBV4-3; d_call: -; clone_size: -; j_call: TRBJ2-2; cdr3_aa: CASSQDSFGGSGELFF; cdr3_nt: TGCGCCAGCAGCCAAGATTCCTTCGGGGGCTCCGGGGAGCTGTTTTTT
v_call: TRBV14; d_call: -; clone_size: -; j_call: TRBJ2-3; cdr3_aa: CASSQVTGGADTQYF; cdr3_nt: TGTGCCAGCAGCCAAGTCACGGGGGGCGCAGATACGCAGTATTTT
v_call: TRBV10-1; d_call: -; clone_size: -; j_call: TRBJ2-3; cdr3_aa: CASSEGGTRDTQYF; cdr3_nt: TGCGCCAGCAGTGAGGGCGGTACTAGGGATACGCAGTATTTT
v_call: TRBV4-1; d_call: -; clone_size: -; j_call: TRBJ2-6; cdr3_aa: CASSQVGRSSGANVLTF; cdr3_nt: TGCGCCAGCAGCCAAGTTGGCAGGAGCTCTGGGGCCAACGTCCTGACTTTC
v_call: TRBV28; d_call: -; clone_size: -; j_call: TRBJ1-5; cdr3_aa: CASNPRGATNQPQHF; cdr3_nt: TGTGCCAGCAACCCCCGGGGGGCAACCAATCAGCCCCAGCATTTT
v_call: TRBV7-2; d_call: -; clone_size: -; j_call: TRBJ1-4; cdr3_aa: CASSPRIRLGQEKLFF; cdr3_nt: TGTGCCAGCAGCCCGCGAATCCGTTTAGGACAGGAAAAACTGTTTTTT
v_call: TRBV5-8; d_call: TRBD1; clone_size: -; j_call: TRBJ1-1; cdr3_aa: CASSRTGRATEAFF; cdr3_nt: TGTGCCAGCAGCCGGACAGGGCGGGCCACTGAAGCTTTCTTT
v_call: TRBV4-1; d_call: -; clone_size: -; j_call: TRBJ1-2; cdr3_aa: CASSQGQNPNYGYTF; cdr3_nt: TGCGCCAGCAGCCAAGGACAGAACCCTAACTATGGCTACACCTTC
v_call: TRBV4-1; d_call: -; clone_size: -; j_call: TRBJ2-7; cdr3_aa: CASSQDGPGTSYEQYF; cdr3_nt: TGCGCCAGCAGCCAAGATGGACCCGGGACCTCCTACGAGCAGTACTTC
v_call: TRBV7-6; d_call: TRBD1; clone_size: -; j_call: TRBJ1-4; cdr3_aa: CASSFGTAFSTNEKLFF; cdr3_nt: TGTGCCAGCAGCTTCGGGACAGCTTTCTCAACTAATGAAAAACTGTTTTTT
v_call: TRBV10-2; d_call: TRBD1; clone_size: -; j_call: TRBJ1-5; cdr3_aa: CASSPGTGIVNQPQHF; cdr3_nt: TGCGCCAGCAGTCCCGGGACAGGAATCGTCAATCAGCCCCAGCATTTT
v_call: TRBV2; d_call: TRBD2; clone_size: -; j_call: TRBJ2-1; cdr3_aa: CASGRSSGGNNEQFF; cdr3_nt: TGTGCCAGCGGGCGATCTAGCGGGGGGAACAATGAGCAGTTCTTC
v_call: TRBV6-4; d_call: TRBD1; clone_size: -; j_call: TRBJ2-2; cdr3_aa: CASSDSTRQGVGELFF; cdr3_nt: TGTGCCAGCAGTGACTCGACGAGACAGGGGGTTGGGGAGCTGTTTTTT
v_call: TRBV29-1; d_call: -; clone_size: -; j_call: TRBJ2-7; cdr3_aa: CSVMKVTDYEQYF; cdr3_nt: TGCAGCGTTATGAAGGTGACAGACTACGAGCAGTACTTC
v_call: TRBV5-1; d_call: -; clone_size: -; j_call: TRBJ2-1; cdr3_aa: CASSWKGMGYNEQFF; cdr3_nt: TGCGCCAGCAGCTGGAAGGGTATGGGGTACAATGAGCAGTTCTTC
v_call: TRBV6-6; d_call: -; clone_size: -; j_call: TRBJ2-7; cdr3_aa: CASSPLQGPNYEQYF; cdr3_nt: TGTGCCAGCAGTCCACTTCAGGGACCGAACTACGAGCAGTACTTC
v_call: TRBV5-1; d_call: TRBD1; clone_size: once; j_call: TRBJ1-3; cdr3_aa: CASSIQGARGNTIYF; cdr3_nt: TGCGCCAGCAGCATCCAGGGGGCGCGCGGAAACACCATATATTTT
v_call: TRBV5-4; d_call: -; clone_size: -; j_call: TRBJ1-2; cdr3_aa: CASSRGTPRGNYGYTF; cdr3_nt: TGTGCCAGCAGCCGCGGGACTCCAAGGGGGAACTATGGCTACACCTTC
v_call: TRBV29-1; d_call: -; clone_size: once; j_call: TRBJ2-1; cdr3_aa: CSVGVGRRVNEQFF; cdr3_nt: TGCAGCGTTGGTGTAGGTCGTAGGGTCAATGAGCAGTTCTTC